This T cell receptor (beta chain) was identified during a study of blood T cell repertoires in COVID-19. About the research overall: PBMCs, B-cell-depleted T cells, or T cells were the source of the cDNA or gDNA that made up the material.

This clone has a handful of counts. CDR3 size: 13 residues. The germline V and J ends were trimmed by 5 bases and 1 base, with 9 bases remaining between them. CDR1 is SGHAT and CDR2 is FQDESV in the germline V gene (reference sequence). In the original processing: For nucleated cells, counts were estimated from reference gene primer amplification. Profiled with immunoSEQ multiplex PCR; TCRdb holds only in-frame clones, not every one. D and trimming were read from the DNA, whereas the V and J calls and clone size are those reported in that table. The data contain around 140,000 clones, under 90% of them seen just once; the ten biggest clones take up roughly 8%.

The V gene is TRBV11-1, the J gene TRBJ2-7; tentative D call: TRBD2 (5 bases). This sequence was found in a human donor in a cohort sampled during active COVID-19. The material sequenced was peripheral blood. The CDR3 DNA reads as TGTGCCAGCAGCCTCAGCGGATCCTACGAGCAGTACTTC. Residues: CASSLSGSYEQYF.